These 18 T cell receptor beta chains were all obtained from the same sample, sequenced in a study of cytomegalovirus exposure and HLA in healthy donors (dated by TCRdb to about 2017). The library came from the immunoSEQ multiplex PCR assay. The multiplex PCR relied on a mix of 60 forward primers for TCR Vbeta segments and 13 reverse primers for TCR Jbeta segments. TCRdb provides this immuneACCESS table in a form limited to in-frame rearrangements. Some clones are lacking; in checked studies, under half of them reflect an unresolved V gene, and why the rest are absent is not known. The sample table holds 160,000 or so clones. The ten largest clones take up 2% to 2.5% of the sample. Sequenced sample: PBMCs. All receptors come from a man aged 30 to 39 in good health and CMV-seronegative.

This chain joins TRBV10-2 and TRBJ1-1, with D unresolved. The CDR3 sequence is 14 residues long. CDR1 WSHSY and CDR2 SAAADI come from the germline V gene. V was pared by 2 bases and J by 4 bases, with 11 bases between. CDR3 nucleotide sequence: TGCGCCAGCAGTGAGGCCAGAGAGGGCACTGAAGCTTTCTTT. It is translated as CASSEAREGTEAFF.

The rearrangement links TRBV30 to TRBJ1-6; possibly TRBD1 for D (5 bases). With 0 bases removed from V and 3 bases from J, the gap between germline ends came to 9 bases. The CDR3 covers 15 residues. Looked up from germline, CDR1 is GTSNPN and CDR2 is SVGIG (reference sequence). The chain's CDR3 is CAWSVVGGYNSPLHF. The CDR3, as DNA: TGTGCCTGGAGTGTGGTGGGGGGCTATAATTCACCCCTCCACTTT. Drawing the rest from reference TRBV30 and TRBJ1-6, the complete variable domain is SQTIHQWPATLVQPVGSPLSLECTVEGTSNPNLYWYRQAAGRGLQLLFYSVGIGQISSEVPQNLSASRPQDRQFILSSKKLLLSDSGFYLCAWSVVGGYNSPLHFGNGTRLTVT.

This chain joins TRBV11-2 and TRBJ2-1; TRBD2 matches 7 bases. CDR1 is SGHAT and CDR2 is FQNNGV in the germline V gene. The CDR3 length is 17 residues. V gave up 4 bases and J gave up 0 bases; unmatched junction bases: 9. In DNA form, the CDR3 reads TGTGCCAGCAGCTCCGGGAGCGGGGCGAGCTCCTACAATGAGCAGTTCTTC. Its protein product is CASSSGSGASSYNEQFF. Using reference TRBV11-2 and TRBJ2-1 for the parts outside the CDR3, the full variable domain is EAGVAQSPRYKIIEKRQSVAFWCNPISGHATLYWYQQILGQGPKLLIQFQNNGVVDDSQLPKDRFSAERLKGVDSTLKIQPAKLEDSAVYLCASSSGSGASSYNEQFFGPGTRLTVL.

Comment on this clone: One end of the junction varies from germline; a read error may be responsible. This sequence joins TRBV5-1 and TRBJ1-1; D remains ambiguous. Germline CDR1 and CDR2: SGHRS and YFSETQ. The CDR3 is 12 residues long. The CDR3 is CASSLDGVEAFF. The CDR3 bases are TGCGCCAGCAGTTTGGACGGAGTTGAAGCTTTCTTT.

V is TRBV5-1 and J is TRBJ2-5; TRBD1 might be the D (6 bases). CDR1 is SGHRS, CDR2 YFSETQ, per germline. The CDR3 is made up of 15 amino acids. V gave up 1 base and J gave up 5 bases, with 15 bases separating them. CDR3 loop: CASSLYSPGDETQYF. CDR3 sequence (DNA): TGCGCCAGCAGCTTGTATTCTCCAGGGGATGAGACCCAGTACTTC.

The chain is built from TRBV9 and TRBJ2-5; the D gene is possibly TRBD2 (6 bases). Germline-derived CDR1 and CDR2 are SGDLS and YYNGEE. CDR3 length: 14 residues. The V end lost 4 bases, the J end lost 5 bases, and 15 bases lay between the germline ends. CDR3 amino acids: CASSTTGVRETQYF. The CDR3 coding sequence is TGTGCCAGCAGCACAACGGGAGTCCGGGAGACCCAGTACTTC. Variable domain in full (rest from reference TRBV9 and TRBJ2-5): DSGVTQTPKHLITATGQRVTLRCSPRSGDLSVYWYQQSLDQGLQFLIQYYNGEERAKGNILERFSAQQFPDLHSELNLSSLELGDSALYFCASSTTGVRETQYFGPGTRLLVL.

This chain links TRBV5-1 with TRBJ2-2, with 12 bases that match TRBD2. The CDR3 loop spans 17 amino acids. With V trimmed by 4 bases and J by 4 bases, 8 bases remained unmatched. Looked up from germline, CDR1 is SGHRS and CDR2 is YFSETQ. The CDR3 DNA is TGCGCCAGCAGCATGCTAGCGGGAGGGCCTGGCACCGGGGAGCTGTTTTTT. This gives the protein CASSMLAGGPGTGELFF.

V and J are TRBV4-1 and TRBJ1-3, with no clear D. The CDR3 runs to 14 residues. Germline CDR1 MGHRA, CDR2 YSYEKL. The ends were cut back, 4 bases at V and 8 bases at J, with 15 bases in the middle. The CDR3 here is CASSPNDNSHTIYF. The DNA of the CDR3 is TGCGCCAGCAGCCCCAATGACAATTCCCACACCATATATTTT.

The chain combines TRBV9 with TRBJ2-1, with no clear D. Germline V CDR1 and CDR2: SGDLS, YYNGEE. V was pared by 2 bases and J by 0 bases, with 6 bases between. CDR3 length equals 14 residues. Here the CDR3 reads CASSVVFSYNEQFF. The DNA for the CDR3 is TGTGCCAGCAGCGTCGTATTCTCCTACAATGAGCAGTTCTTC.

The V gene is TRBV6-5, the J gene TRBJ2-1; weak D call: TRBD2 (5 bases). The CDR3 is 16 amino acids. Deletions cut 2 bases from V and 9 bases from J, with 20 bases between. Germline values: CDR1 MNHEY, CDR2 SVGAGI. The CDR3 region has the DNA TGTGCCAGCAGTTACGGTCTAGCTCCCAATATGGGTGAGCAGTTCTTC. Protein sequence: CASSYGLAPNMGEQFF.

A note on this clone: Other DNA sequences in the sample encode the same CDR3. In DNA, the CDR3 is TGTGCCAGCAGCTTAGCTGTCAGGGGACAGGGAGAGACCCAGTACTTC. It encodes CASSLAVRGQGETQYF. The V gene is TRBV7-8, the J gene TRBJ2-5; 9 bases fit TRBD1. The V gene's germline CDR1 is SGHVS and CDR2 FQNEAQ. Germline trimming cut 0 bases from V and 4 bases from J; bases unmatched to any gene: 6. This CDR3 has 16 amino acids.

The chain uses TRBV5-1 and TRBJ2-5; D is possibly TRBD2 (7 bases). Trimming left V 4 bases short and J 4 bases short, with 14 bases between. This CDR3 spans 14 amino acids. In germline, CDR1 is SGHRS, CDR2 YFSETQ. The CDR3 region is CASSRGGTRETQYF. Here the CDR3 DNA reads TGCGCCAGCAGCAGGGGGGGCACAAGAGAGACCCAGTACTTC.

The genes are TRBV25-1 and TRBJ1-4; 7 nucleotides match TRBD1. The CDR3 totals 13 residues. The ends lost 0 bases at V and 8 bases at J; junction bases unmatched: 0. Germline CDR1 MGHDK, CDR2 SYGVNS. DNA for the CDR3: TGTGCCAGCAGTGAATACAGGGGGGAAAAACTGTTTTTT. Translating gives CASSEYRGEKLFF.

The chain employs TRBV15 and TRBJ2-1; D is unclear. Germline CDR1 is LNHNV and CDR2 is YYDKDF (reference sequence). Deletions cut 2 bases from V and 4 bases from J, with 6 bases between. CDR3 length: 13 amino acids. The CDR3 loop reads CATSRTTYNEQFF. The CDR3 DNA sequence: TGTGCCACCAGCAGAACGACTTACAATGAGCAGTTCTTC.

The chain employs TRBV6-5 and TRBJ1-5, with 7 bases identical to TRBD1. Germline CDR1 and CDR2: MNHEY and SVGAGI. Losses at the gene ends were 5 bases for V and 7 bases for J; bases not matched to a gene: 8. This CDR3 region has 14 residues. The CDR3 sequence: CASSRTGGGQPQHF. The CDR3 nucleotides are TGTGCCAGCAGTAGGACAGGCGGAGGGCAGCCCCAGCATTTT.

The genes are TRBV5-6 and TRBJ1-1; tentative D call: TRBD1 (5 bases). Germline V lookup: CDR1 SGHDT, CDR2 YYEEEE. This CDR3 has 15 amino acids. V was trimmed by 4 bases and J by 3 bases, leaving 16 bases between them. The CDR3 protein is CASSPTDISHTEAFF. The CDR3 DNA sequence: TGTGCCAGCAGCCCAACGGACATCTCGCACACTGAAGCTTTCTTT.

The chain combines TRBV7-6 with TRBJ1-3; D not certain. This CDR3 comprises 16 residues. The V gene's germline CDR1 is SGHVS and CDR2 FNYEAQ. Trimming took off 2 bases at V and 2 bases at J, with 13 bases between the two ends. CDR3 sequence (DNA): TGTGCCAGCAGCTTAAAACAGACGGGGACTGGAAACACCATATATTTT. Translated: CASSLKQTGTGNTIYF.

The chain carries TRBV25-1 and TRBJ2-3, with 8 bases identical to TRBD1. The CDR3 consists of 16 residues. Looked up from germline, CDR1 is MGHDK and CDR2 is SYGVNS. With V trimmed by 7 bases and J by 0 bases, 9 bases remained unmatched. The CDR3 nucleotides read TGTGCCAGCACCCCCCTGGACAGGGTTAGCACAGATACGCAGTATTTT. It translates to CASTPLDRVSTDTQYF.